The entry below describes one T cell receptor (beta chain). This record belongs to a study of identifying expanded T cells in peripheral blood. Germline loops: CDR1 SGHDN, CDR2 FVKESK. The ends were cut back, 8 bases at V and 0 bases at J, with 10 bases in the middle. The CDR3 length is 13 residues. The repertoire was sequenced with immunoSEQ multiplex PCR; TCRdb's copy has only in-frame clones and lacks some. Counted here are roughly 63,000 clones, about 83% occurring once; the ten biggest clones make up about a fifth. This clonotype originated in a person between 18 and 75 years old in good health. The genes are TRBV14 and TRBJ1-1; weak D call: TRBD1 (5 bases). Sequencing used blood. CDR3 loop: CASAGTMNTEAFF. CDR3 bases: TGTGCCAGCGCAGGGACCATGAACACTGAAGCTTTCTTT.